Below are 28 T cell receptor beta chains sequenced from a single sample in a study of shared clonotypes between healthy human individuals. TCRdb's copy holds only in-frame clones and misses some; the assay was immunoSEQ multiplex PCR. Found here are about 87,000 clones, around 43% of them singletons; the top ten hold over 12%. Sequences were obtained from PBMCs. The receptors shown here come from a woman aged 35 to 49 in good health. Some clones in this sample may be carry-over from other donors' samples.

The rearrangement joins TRBV7-8 to TRBJ2-1, with 7 bases aligning to TRBD2. CDR1 is SGHVS, CDR2 FQNEAQ, per germline. The junction had 5 bases not matched to a gene; V was cut back by 1 base and J by 2 bases. The CDR3 extends over 16 amino acids. The DNA of the CDR3 is TGTGCCAGCAGCTTAGTAAACCTAGCGGCCTACAATGAGCAGTTCTTC. Its protein is CASSLVNLAAYNEQFF.

This clone showed up many times. This sequence joins TRBV7-2 and TRBJ2-3; D ambiguous. Looked up from germline, CDR1 is SGHTA and CDR2 is FQGNSA. The length of the CDR3 is 12 residues. Between the trimmed V and J ends, which lost 4 bases and 4 bases, there was a span of 6 bases. In DNA, the CDR3 is TGTGCCAGCAGCTCAGCCGCAGATACGCAGTATTTT. It translates to CASSSAADTQYF. Drawing the rest from reference TRBV7-2 and TRBJ2-3, the complete variable domain is GAGVSQSPSNKVTEKGKDVELRCDPISGHTALYWYRQSLGQGLEFLIYFQGNSAPDKSGLPSDRFSAERTGGSVSTLTIQRTQQEDSAVYLCASSSAADTQYFGPGTRLTVL.

The chain couples TRBV9 to TRBJ2-1, with TRBD2 as a possible D gene (5 bases). Trimming removed 2 bases at V and 5 bases at J, with 11 bases between. This CDR3 is 14 amino acids long. CDR1 is SGDLS, CDR2 YYNGEE, per germline. Here the CDR3 reads CASSVLANHNEQFF. CDR3 sequence (DNA): TGTGCCAGCAGCGTCCTAGCTAACCACAATGAGCAGTTCTTC.

This clone was counted a single time. This chain connects TRBV7-7 to TRBJ2-1; 11 bases are a match to TRBD1. Losses at the gene ends were 4 bases for V and 7 bases for J; bases not matched to a gene: 3. Germline CDR1 SSHAT, CDR2 FNYEAQ (reference sequence). The CDR3 has 14 amino acids. This chain's CDR3 is CASSSGQGANEQFF. CDR3 DNA: TGTGCCAGCAGCTCCGGACAGGGGGCAAATGAGCAGTTCTTC. The full variable domain, completed using reference TRBV7-7 and TRBJ2-1, is GAGVSQSPRYKVTKRGQDVTLRCDPISSHATLYWYQQALGQGPEFLTYFNYEAQPDKSGLPSDRFSAERPEGSISTLTIQRTEQRDSAMYRCASSSGQGANEQFFGPGTRLTVL.

There are a few counts of this clone. The J gene is TRBJ2-5, the V gene TRBV10-3, with 11 bases lining up with TRBD2. The junction had 13 bases not matched to a gene; V was cut back by 8 bases and J by 5 bases. This CDR3 has 16 amino acids. Germline values: CDR1 ENHRY, CDR2 SYGVKD. The CDR3 region has the DNA TGTGCCATCGGGGCCACGTCTAGCGGGAGGCGGGAGACCCAGTACTTC. Protein sequence: CAIGATSSGRRETQYF.

The chain couples TRBV9 to TRBJ2-7; D gene unclear. This CDR3 is built from 11 residues. Trimming took off 2 bases at V and 4 bases at J, with 4 bases between the two ends. Germline V lookup: CDR1 SGDLS, CDR2 YYNGEE. The CDR3 DNA reads as TGTGCCAGCAGCGTCCGGTACGAGCAGTACTTC. This sequence encodes CASSVRYEQYF.

With respect to this clone: A read error may be the cause here, since a much bigger clone is one base away. The rearrangement joins TRBV5-6 to TRBJ2-3; D uncertain. This CDR3 contains 11 residues. The germline CDR1 and CDR2 sequences are SGHDT and YYEEEE. The V and J ends lost 4 bases and 2 bases respectively, with 2 bases between them. Written as DNA, the CDR3 is TGTGCCAGCAGCCACACAGATACGCAGTATTTT. Translation gives CASSHTDTQYF.

As regards this clone: With only one base between it and a far larger clone, this is likely a read error. J is TRBJ2-1 and V is TRBV7-9; D call uncertain. The CDR3 contains 15 residues. Germline V gives CDR1 SEHNR, CDR2 FQNEAQ (reference sequence). CDR3 amino acids: CASGLVPEAYNEQFF. CDR3 sequence (DNA): TGTGCCAGCGGCTTAGTTCCAGAGGCCTACAATGAGCAGTTCTTC.

There are a few counts of this clone. This likely traces to a read error, being one base from a far larger clone. J is TRBJ2-3 and V is TRBV9, with D hard to call. Per the germline V gene, CDR1 is SGDLS and CDR2 is YYNGEE. V lost 2 bases and J lost 1, with 2 bases in between. The length of the CDR3 is 12 residues. For the CDR3, the DNA is TGTGCCAGCAGCGTCCGCACAGATACGCAGTATTTT. This gives the protein CASSVRTDTQYF.

This chain uses TRBV14 with TRBJ2-5, with a weak D call TRBD2 (6 bases). TRBJ2-7 explains the end of the DNA better; the J call may be wrong. Germline assignment: CDR1 SGHDN and CDR2 FVKESK. CDR3 length: 14 residues. CDR3 region: CASSQVTGVVEQYF. CDR3 in DNA: TGTGCCAGCAGCCAAGTTACGGGAGTTGTCGAGCAGTACTTC.

The V gene is TRBV28, the J gene TRBJ2-5; weak D call: TRBD1 (6 bases). The better agreement between TRBJ2-7 and the DNA end casts doubt on the J call. This CDR3 is 12 amino acids long. Germline CDR1 MDHEN, CDR2 SYDVKM. DNA for the CDR3: TGTGCCAGCAGCTCAGGGGTCCACGAGCAGTACTTC. It encodes CASSSGVHEQYF.

This clone was detected ten times or more. The chain links TRBV11-3 to TRBJ2-5; D uncertain. The V and J ends lost 2 bases and 4 bases respectively, with 8 bases between them. Germline CDR1 SGHNT, CDR2 YENEEA. CDR3 length: 13 residues. The CDR3 protein is CASSLYSGETQYF. The DNA of the CDR3 is TGTGCCAGCAGCTTATATAGTGGAGAGACCCAGTACTTC.

V gene TRBV7-2 combines with J gene TRBJ2-1, with unresolved D. Germline V gene data show CDR1 as SGHTA and CDR2 as FQGNSA. The CDR3 has 13 residues. Trimming removed 3 bases at V and 7 bases at J, with 10 bases between. CDR3 sequence reads: CASSFASMNEQFF. The DNA for the CDR3 is TGTGCCAGCAGCTTCGCCAGCATGAATGAGCAGTTCTTC. The full variable domain, completed using reference TRBV7-2 and TRBJ2-1, is GAGVSQSPSNKVTEKGKDVELRCDPISGHTALYWYRQSLGQGLEFLIYFQGNSAPDKSGLPSDRFSAERTGGSVSTLTIQRTQQEDSAVYLCASSFASMNEQFFGPGTRLTVL.

Worth noting for this clone: This probably arose from a read error, given a far larger clone one base away. This same CDR3 is encoded by further DNA sequences in the sample. V gene TRBV6-6 combines with J gene TRBJ2-4; TRBD1 might be the D (6 bases). Germline assignment: CDR1 MNHNY and CDR2 SVGAGI (reference sequence). CDR3 length equals 15 residues. Here the CDR3 reads CASSAQGLAKNIQYF. The CDR3 coding sequence is TGTGCCAGCAGTGCACAGGGCTTAGCCAAAAACATTCAATACTTC.

J is TRBJ1-3 and V is TRBV7-2; tentative D call: TRBD1 (5 bases). Germline assignment: CDR1 SGHTA and CDR2 FQGNSA. The CDR3 loop spans 15 amino acids. V lost 1 base and J 1 base, leaving 8 bases between the germline ends. DNA of the CDR3: TGTGCCAGCAGCTTAGGGGGGAATTCTGGAAACACCATATATTTT. The encoded protein is CASSLGGNSGNTIYF.

The CDR3 protein is CASSQTRAMGTDTQYF. The DNA for the CDR3 is TGCGCCAGCAGCCAAACCCGGGCCATGGGCACAGATACGCAGTATTTT. The chain employs TRBV4-1 and TRBJ2-3; D is unclear. Germline V lookup: CDR1 MGHRA, CDR2 YSYEKL. This CDR3 has 16 residues. V was cut by 2 bases and J by 1 base, with 13 bases left in between.

The rearrangement links TRBV7-3 to TRBJ2-7; D is unclear. The germline V gene encodes CDR1 SGHTA and CDR2 FQGTGA. V gave up 8 bases and J gave up 0 bases, with 26 bases separating them. The CDR3 extends over 18 amino acids. DNA for the CDR3: TGTGCCAGCCACCTCCTGTTCCCCGGCTACGCTCCCTCCTACGAGCAGTACTTC. Its translation is CASHLLFPGYAPSYEQYF.

This clone was detected a few times. The chain has TRBV28 and TRBJ2-1, with TRBD1 matching 7 bases. With V trimmed by 4 bases and J by 3 bases, 9 bases remained unmatched. From germline, CDR1 is MDHEN and CDR2 SYDVKM. The CDR3 is 16 residues long. This CDR3 reads CASSSGTAKNYNEQFF. The CDR3 DNA is TGTGCCAGCAGTTCCGGGACAGCCAAGAACTACAATGAGCAGTTCTTC. Complete variable domain (other parts from reference TRBV28 and TRBJ2-1): DVKVTQSSRYLVKRTGEKVFLECVQDMDHENMFWYRQDPGLGLRLIYFSYDVKMKEKGDIPEGYSVSREKKERFSLILESASTNQTSMYLCASSSGTAKNYNEQFFGPGTRLTVL.

This clone was counted only a few times. The genes are TRBV30 and TRBJ2-7; 11 bases are a match to TRBD1. The CDR3 is made up of 14 amino acids. Germline loops: CDR1 GTSNPN, CDR2 SVGIG (reference sequence). With 4 bases clipped from V and 7 bases from J, the junction kept 9 bases outside the gene matches. The CDR3 DNA sequence: TGTGCCTGGAAGGACAGGGGGCTCTGGGGGGAGCAGTACTTC. This encodes CAWKDRGLWGEQYF.

This clone was seen only a few times. The V call is TRBV11-2, the J call TRBJ2-4; tentatively, D is TRBD1 (5 bases). CDR3 length: 15 amino acids. The germline gives CDR1 SGHAT, CDR2 FQNNGV. V dropped 2 bases and J dropped 8 bases, with 16 bases sitting between them. DNA of the CDR3: TGTGCCAGCAGCTTATCCCCGGCTGGGGCGGACATTCAGTACTTC. It codes for CASSLSPAGADIQYF.

With respect to this clone: A far larger clone differs by one base, so this is likely a read error. This specimen includes other DNA sequences encoding the same CDR3. The rearrangement links TRBV29-1 to TRBJ1-5; D not certain. The CDR3 is made up of 13 amino acids. The V gene's germline CDR1 is SQVTM and CDR2 ANQGSEA. In nucleotides, the CDR3 is TGTAGCGTTGAAGATCCCAAGGGAAGGGCCCAGCATTTT. Translation: CSVEDPKGRAQHF.

This clone has ten or more counts. In the same sample, other DNA sequences code for this CDR3. This chain connects TRBV4-3 to TRBJ2-7; tentative D call: TRBD1 (6 bases). Germline CDR1 and CDR2: LGHNA and YSLEER. The germline V and J ends were trimmed by 0 bases and 1 base, with 13 bases remaining between them. There are 16 residues in the CDR3. The CDR3 coding sequence is TGCGCCAGCAGCCAAGATCGAGGGACAAAGTCCTACGAGCAGTACTTC. This sequence encodes CASSQDRGTKSYEQYF.

This rearrangement joins TRBV9 to TRBJ1-5; 7 bases line up with TRBD1. Germline V gene lookup returns CDR1 SGDLS and CDR2 YYNGEE. The length of the CDR3 is 14 residues. The DNA for the CDR3 is TGTGCTAACGTTAGGGGGCCCGGCAATCAGCCCCAGCATTTT. Translation gives CANVRGPGNQPQHF.

Ten or more counts support this clone. The gene calls are TRBV29-1 and TRBJ1-1, with a tentative D call TRBD1 (5 bases). Between the trimmed V and J ends, which lost 6 bases and 3 bases, there was a span of 14 bases. Germline V CDR1 and CDR2: SQVTM, ANQGSEA. There are 13 residues in the CDR3. The CDR3 is CSVQPDTYTEAFF. CDR3 DNA sequence: TGCAGCGTACAGCCGGACACCTACACTGAAGCTTTCTTT.

Within the sample, this clone is medium-sized (0.01 to 0.1%). Distinct nucleotide sequences in the sample also encode this CDR3. The V gene is TRBV7-2, the J gene TRBJ1-2; the match to TRBD1 covers 7 bases. V trimming: 7 bases; J trimming: 7 bases; junction bases outside the gene matches: 9. Germline assignment: CDR1 SGHTA and CDR2 FQGNSA. The CDR3 spans 13 residues. The CDR3 region is CASNRQGEGGYTF. CDR3 DNA sequence: TGTGCCAGCAACCGACAGGGAGAGGGTGGCTACACCTTC.

The V gene is TRBV30, the J gene TRBJ2-7; D unclear. Germline V gene lookup returns CDR1 GTSNPN and CDR2 SVGIG (reference sequence). V was trimmed by 1 base and J by 6 bases, leaving 13 bases between them. The length of the CDR3 is 13 residues. CDR3 protein: CAWSARLNGEQYF. CDR3 nucleotides: TGTGCCTGGAGTGCGCGCCTCAATGGCGAGCAGTACTTC.

The V call is TRBV28, the J call TRBJ2-7; D is undetermined. CDR1 MDHEN and CDR2 SYDVKM come from the germline V gene. Trimming left V 3 bases short and J 5 bases short, with 11 bases between. The CDR3 is 13 amino acids. The CDR3 DNA follows: TGTGCCAGCAGTTTTAGGCCCAGCCACGAGCAGTACTTC. This sequence encodes CASSFRPSHEQYF.

This clone is categorized as medium-sized. This sequence joins TRBV30 and TRBJ1-2, with D possibly being TRBD1 (6 bases). Per germline, CDR1 GTSNPN and CDR2 SVGIG (reference sequence). Trimming left V 2 bases short and J 6 bases short, with 13 bases between. There are 13 residues in the CDR3. CDR3 nucleotides: TGTGCCTGGAGTCCCAGGGGAACGGATGGCTACACCTTC. It translates to CAWSPRGTDGYTF.